This entry describes one T cell receptor beta chain. These data come from a study of control samples from healthy donors and cancer patients. Generated by immunoSEQ multiplex PCR, the TCRdb table keeps only in-frame clones and is missing some. Of about 82,000 clones detected, roughly 86% appear once; the ten largest clones hold around 20%. The source is a man in his forties or fifties in good health. The sequenced material came from blood.

As DNA, the CDR3 is TGTGCCAGCAGCTTAGGACAGTTGTACAATGAGCAGTTCTTC. Amino acid sequence: CASSLGQLYNEQFF. V usage is TRBV5-8 and J usage is TRBJ2-1, with D possibly matching TRBD1 (6 bases). V was shortened by 2 bases and J by 4 bases, with 10 bases between the two germline ends. Per germline, CDR1 SGHTS and CDR2 YDEGEE. This CDR3 is built from 14 residues. Full variable domain (outside the CDR3, taken from reference TRBV5-8 and TRBJ2-1): EAGVTQSPTHLIKTRGQQATLRCSPISGHTSVYWYQQALGLGLQFLLWYDEGEERNRGNFPPRFSGRQFPNYSSELNVNALELEDSALYLCASSLGQLYNEQFFGPGTRLTVL.